This T cell receptor beta chain is drawn from a study of blood T cell repertoires in COVID-19 (TCRdb year 2020). About the full investigation: The collaborator samples originated in the United States, Italy and Spain and spanned the acute and convalescent phases of COVID-19. The prospective study material was composed of cDNA or gDNA derived from T cells, B-cell-depleted T cells, or PBMCs. Subjects who had been exposed to COVID-19, were actively infected with it, or had recovered from it provided the deeply sampled blood TCRbeta repertoires that made up the dataset. The repertoires were made available in a free public database intended to serve as a resource for research on the immune response to SARS-CoV-2. Samples came from the ongoing ImmuneRACE study (first 160 participants) plus 1,254 subjects from 6 global collaborators. Sample metadata almost always included a de-identified subject ID, COVID-19 status, age in years and sex. HLA class I and class II types, where available, came from metadata supplied by the sample provider rather than from assay-based typing. Summary of the overall study and its limitations: The quantity of clinical and demographic metadata differed by source and by participant and was supplied without curation.

TCRbeta CDR3 regions were amplified from genomic DNA by means of the immunoSEQ Assay, a bias-controlled multiplex PCR. Regarding the original processing steps: Nucleated cell counts per sample were estimated from amplification of reference gene primers within the assay. Sequence reads were collapsed and filtered to measure the absolute abundance of every unique TCRbeta CDR3 rearrangement. For each sample, productive Simpson clonality was calculated as the square root of Simpson's diversity index over productive rearrangements. TCRdb re-hosts the immuneACCESS table, in-frame sequences only. Its copies lack some clones; in the studies checked, an unresolved V gene accounts for under half of them, and the cause for the rest is not known. The DNA was the basis for D and trimming; V, J and clone size are from that table. The sample profile shows over 55,000 clones; approximately 85% of them were found once. The ten largest clones capture about 23% of the sample.

The collaborating institutions used their own protocols to collect whole blood in K2EDTA tubes. For TCRbeta analysis, collaborators shipped samples in one of three forms: frozen whole blood, isolated PBMCs, or DNA extracted from either of those sample types. Comments on this clone: It has no known antigen specificity. No much larger clonotype is one base removed from it; base qualities were not supplied.

CDR3 length: 13 amino acids, cysteine to phenylalanine. Only the CDR3 portion is preserved as DNA: 39 bases, with reading frame beginning at the first base. V and J are truncated by 1 base and 3 bases respectively, leaving an intervening sequence of 6 bases. Sample: peripheral blood. The sequence was collected from a man aged 45-65 years with acute or convalescent COVID-19. The chain couples TRBV12-3 or TRBV12-4 to TRBJ1-2; the D gene identity is not certain. The CDR3: CASSLGRDYGYTF. DNA sequence: TGTGCCAGCAGTTTAGGGCGGGACTATGGCTACACCTTC.